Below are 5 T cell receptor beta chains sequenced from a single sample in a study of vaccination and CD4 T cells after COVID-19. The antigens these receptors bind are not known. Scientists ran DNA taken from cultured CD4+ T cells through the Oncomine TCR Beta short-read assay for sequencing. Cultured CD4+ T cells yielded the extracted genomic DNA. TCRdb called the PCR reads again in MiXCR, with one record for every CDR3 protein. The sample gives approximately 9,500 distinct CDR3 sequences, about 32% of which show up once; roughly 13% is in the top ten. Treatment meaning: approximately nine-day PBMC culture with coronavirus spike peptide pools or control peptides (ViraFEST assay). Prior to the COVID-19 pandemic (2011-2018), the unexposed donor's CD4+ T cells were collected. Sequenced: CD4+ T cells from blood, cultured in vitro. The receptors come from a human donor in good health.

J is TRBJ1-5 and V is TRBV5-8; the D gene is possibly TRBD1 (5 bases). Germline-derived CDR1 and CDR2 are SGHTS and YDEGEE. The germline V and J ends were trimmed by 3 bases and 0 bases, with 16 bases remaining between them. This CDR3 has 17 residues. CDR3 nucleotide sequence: TGTGCCAGCAGCTGGATAGTCAGGGTCAATAGCAATCAGCCCCAGCATTTT. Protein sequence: CASSWIVRVNSNQPQHF.

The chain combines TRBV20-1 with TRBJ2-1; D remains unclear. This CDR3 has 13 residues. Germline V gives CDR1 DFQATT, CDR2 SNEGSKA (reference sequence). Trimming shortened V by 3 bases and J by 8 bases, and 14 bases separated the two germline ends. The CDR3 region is CSASRGVVHEQFF. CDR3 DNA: TGCAGTGCTAGTCGTGGGGTAGTCCATGAGCAGTTCTTC.

CDR3 protein: CSAEDRSSGNTIYF. The CDR3 nucleotides are TGCAGCGCCGAGGACAGGTCCTCTGGAAACACCATATATTTT. This rearrangement joins TRBV29-1 to TRBJ1-3, with 7 bases matching TRBD1. CDR1 SQVTM and CDR2 ANQGSEA come from the germline V gene. The V gene end was trimmed by 7 bases and the J gene end by 0 bases; junction bases not matched to a gene: 6. CDR3 length: 14 amino acids.

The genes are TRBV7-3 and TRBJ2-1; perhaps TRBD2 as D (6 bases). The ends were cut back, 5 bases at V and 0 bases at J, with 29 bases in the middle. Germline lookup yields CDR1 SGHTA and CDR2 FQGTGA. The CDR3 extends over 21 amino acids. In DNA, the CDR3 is TGTGCCAGCAGCCCTCGCCGGGCGGCGGAGGGGCGGGCGAGCTCCTACAATGAGCAGTTCTTC. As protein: CASSPRRAAEGRASSYNEQFF. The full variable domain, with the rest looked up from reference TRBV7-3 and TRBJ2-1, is GAGVSQTPSNKVTEKGKYVELRCDPISGHTALYWYRQSLGQGPEFLIYFQGTGAADDSGLPNDRFFAVRPEGSVSTLKIQRTERGDSAVYLCASSPRRAAEGRASSYNEQFFGPGTRLTVL.

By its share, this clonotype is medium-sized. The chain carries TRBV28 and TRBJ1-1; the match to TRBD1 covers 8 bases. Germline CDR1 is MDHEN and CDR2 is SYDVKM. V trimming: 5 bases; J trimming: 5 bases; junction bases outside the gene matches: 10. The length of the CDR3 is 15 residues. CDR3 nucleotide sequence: TGTGCCAGCAGTGACATGACAGGGGATGGAACTGAAGCTTTCTTT. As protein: CASSDMTGDGTEAFF.